The 9 T cell receptor beta chains in this list originate from one sample, sequenced in a study of cytotoxic CD8 clonotypes in ibrutinib-treated CLL. Assay used: immunoSEQ multiplex PCR; TCRdb lists only in-frame clones, some missing. The sample gives about 63,000 clones, about 72% of which show up once; around 45% is in the top ten. The source was PBMCs, collected after 12 months of ibrutinib treatment. The source of these receptors is a human donor with chronic lymphocytic leukemia.

The chain carries TRBV30 and TRBJ2-7, with D unresolved. Germline CDR1 and CDR2: GTSNPN and SVGIG (reference sequence). Trimming took 0 bases from V and 6 from J, leaving 6 bases between them. The CDR3 is made up of 11 amino acids. In DNA, the CDR3 is TGTGCCTGGAGTGTACTGGGCGAGCAGTACTTC. Its translation: CAWSVLGEQYF.

CDR3 DNA sequence: TGCGCCAGCAGCTCGGGGCGACAAAGGCAAGAGACCCAGTACTTC. This translates into CASSSGRQRQETQYF. This chain connects TRBV5-1 to TRBJ2-5; D possibly matches TRBD1 or TRBD2 (5 bases each). The ends were cut back, 3 bases at V and 2 bases at J, with 14 bases in the middle. The CDR3 covers 15 residues. Germline CDR1 SGHRS, CDR2 YFSETQ.

The CDR3 DNA reads TGTGCCAGCAGTCCCCTCCGGGACAACTATGGCTACACCTTC. It is translated as CASSPLRDNYGYTF. The rearrangement uses TRBV28 and TRBJ1-2; TRBD1 might be the D (5 bases). Trimming removed 5 bases from V and 2 bases from J, with 12 bases in between. Germline V gives CDR1 MDHEN, CDR2 SYDVKM. The CDR3 runs to 14 residues.

This chain uses TRBV6-1 with TRBJ2-5; the D gene is possibly TRBD1 (5 bases). The germline gives CDR1 MNHNS, CDR2 SASEGT. V was pared by 1 base and J by 5 bases, with 11 bases between. The CDR3 totals 14 residues. Written as DNA, the CDR3 is TGTGCCAGCAGTGAAGGGGGCTATGCGGAGACCCAGTACTTC. It translates to CASSEGGYAETQYF.

This clone turned up a few times. J is TRBJ2-1 and V is TRBV19; 9 bases line up with TRBD1. Germline V lookup: CDR1 LNHDA, CDR2 SQIVND (reference sequence). The V segment lost 2 bases and the J segment 7 bases; nucleotides outside the gene matches: 6. This CDR3 has 15 residues. The CDR3 nucleotides are TGTGCCAGTAGTATATCCCTCGGACAGGGGAATGAGCAGTTCTTC. Its translation is CASSISLGQGNEQFF. The full variable domain, its missing parts supplied by reference TRBV19 and TRBJ2-1, is DGGITQSPKYLFRKEGQNVTLSCEQNLNHDAMYWYRQDPGQGLRLIYYSQIVNDFQKGDIAEGYSVSREKKESFPLTVTSAQKNPTAFYLCASSISLGQGNEQFFGPGTRLTVL.

The rearrangement joins TRBV10-2 to TRBJ2-3; TRBD1 might be the D (6 bases). The germline V and J ends were trimmed by 6 bases and 4 bases, with 14 bases remaining between them. Germline loops: CDR1 WSHSY, CDR2 SAAADI. This CDR3 region has 14 residues. The CDR3 loop reads CASRRTGSADTQYF. CDR3 bases: TGCGCCAGCAGAAGAACAGGGTCAGCAGATACGCAGTATTTT.

The V and J genes are TRBV10-2 and TRBJ2-3, with TRBD2 identical over 9 bases. The CDR3 sequence is 15 residues long. Germline V gene sequence: CDR1 WSHSY, CDR2 SAAADI. V lost 2 bases, J lost 3 bases, and 3 bases stayed unmatched. The CDR3 DNA reads as TGCGCCAGCAGTGAGGCGGGAGGGGGTACAGATACGCAGTATTTT. This translates into CASSEAGGGTDTQYF.

The rearrangement uses TRBV6-5 and TRBJ2-7; D remains ambiguous. Germline values: CDR1 MNHEY, CDR2 SVGAGI. This CDR3 comprises 13 residues. Trimming left V 2 bases short and J 2 bases short, with 7 bases between. In DNA, the CDR3 is TGTGCCAGCAGTTACGGCCCAGCCTACGAGCAGTACTTC. Translating gives CASSYGPAYEQYF.

The gene calls are TRBV27 and TRBJ2-7; TRBD1 agrees at 10 bases. After removal of 2 bases from V and 2 bases from J, the junction contained 3 bases not matched to a gene. The CDR3 consists of 15 residues. Germline CDR1 reads MNHEY; CDR2 reads SMNVEV (reference sequence). DNA of the CDR3: TGTGCCAGCAGTTTACCGGGACAGGGGCCCTACGAGCAGTACTTC. It translates to CASSLPGQGPYEQYF.